The 7 T cell receptor beta chains reported below all come from one sample, sequenced in a study of control samples from healthy donors and cancer patients. The table came from immunoSEQ multiplex PCR; TCRdb's copy has only in-frame clones and leaves some out. Counted here are about 120,000 clones, approximately 91% occurring once; the ten biggest clones make up less than 9.5%. The sample was blood. The receptor source for this set is a woman aged 18 to 35 in good health.

Details on this clone: Germline is not matched at one junction end, which may reflect a read error. This chain connects TRBV19 to TRBJ1-1; D call uncertain. The germline V gene encodes CDR1 LNHDA and CDR2 SQIVND (reference sequence). CDR3 length: 17 amino acids. The CDR3 DNA reads as TGTGCCAGGAGTACCCGCCGTCGGGGTGAAACCAACACTGAAGCTTTCTTT. It encodes CARSTRRRGETNTEAFF.

The chain couples TRBV27 to TRBJ2-5, with TRBD2 identical over 10 bases. This CDR3 region has 15 residues. CDR1 and CDR2 (germline): MNHEY, SMNVEV (reference sequence). V shed 5 bases, J shed 4 bases, and the junction held 7 bases outside the gene matches. The CDR3 region has the DNA TGTGCCAGCAGTCCCCAGCGGGGGGGCCTAGAGACCCAGTACTTC. Protein product: CASSPQRGGLETQYF.

J is TRBJ2-3 and V is TRBV18; D call uncertain. V was trimmed by 3 bases and J by 0 bases, leaving 13 bases between them. The CDR3 length is 16 residues. Germline CDR1 reads KGHSH; CDR2 reads LQKENI. The CDR3 spells CASSPYQEFSTDTQYF. CDR3 DNA: TGTGCCAGCTCACCCTATCAGGAGTTTAGCACAGATACGCAGTATTTT.

The chain has TRBV18 and TRBJ2-3; no clear D. The CDR3 consists of 11 residues. Germline CDR1 and CDR2: KGHSH and LQKENI. Trimming pared 4 bases from V and 5 bases from J, leaving 4 bases between. CDR3 amino acids: CASSLRDTQYF. The CDR3, as DNA: TGTGCCAGCTCACTGAGAGATACGCAGTATTTT. Drawing the rest from reference TRBV18 and TRBJ2-3, the complete variable domain is NAGVMQNPRHLVRRRGQEARLRCSPMKGHSHVYWYRQLPEEGLKFMVYLQKENIIDESGMPKERFSAEFPKEGPSILRIQQVVRGDSAAYFCASSLRDTQYFGPGTRLTVL.

This sequence joins TRBV12-3 or TRBV12-4 and TRBJ1-1, with D unresolved. V dropped 2 bases and J dropped 12 bases, with 10 bases sitting between them. The CDR3 has 11 residues. The CDR3, as DNA: TGTGCCAGCAGTTTAACAGAGGATTCTTTCTTT. It encodes CASSLTEDSFF.

CDR3 region: CASSSPGGEQFF. DNA of the CDR3: TGTGCCAGCAGCTCCCCGGGTGGTGAGCAGTTCTTC. The genes are TRBV11-1 and TRBJ2-1, with D hard to call. CDR3 length: 12 residues. Trimming left V 4 bases short and J 9 bases short, with 10 bases between. The V gene's germline CDR1 is SGHAT and CDR2 FQDESV (reference sequence).

This clone was picked up a small number of times. V is TRBV5-4 and J is TRBJ1-2, with D perhaps TRBD1 (6 bases). The CDR3 runs 15 residues. V dropped 0 bases and J dropped 7 bases, with 16 bases sitting between them. CDR1 SGHNT and CDR2 YYREEE come from the germline V gene (reference sequence). The CDR3 bases are TGTGCCAGCAGCTTGGGAGCTTTATCAGGGGTTGGCTACACCTTC. It is translated as CASSLGALSGVGYTF. Looking up the rest from reference TRBV5-4 and TRBJ1-2 gives the full variable domain: ETGVTQSPTHLIKTRGQQVTLRCSSQSGHNTVSWYQQALGQGPQFIFQYYREEENGRGNFPPRFSGLQFPNYSSELNVNALELDDSALYLCASSLGALSGVGYTFGSGTRLTVV.